This TCR beta chain originates from a study of shared clonotypes between healthy human individuals. General study points: Generation probabilities of non-shared clonotypes were lower (relative to those shared by all four donors).

Every subset's genomic DNA went evenly onto several immunoSEQ plates. Original processing methods: Filtering differed since immunoSEQ provided only junctions, with no quality scores. Assay used: immunoSEQ multiplex PCR; TCRdb lists only in-frame clones, some missing. The V and J calls and clone size come from that table; D and trimming were worked out from the DNA. The sample records about 750,000 clones, almost 95% being singletons. Of note for this clone: Its antigen is undetermined.

CD45RO-negative cells were positively selected for CCR7, leaving out terminally differentiated effector memory CD45RA+ cells. Germline V gives CDR1 ENHRY, CDR2 SYGVKD. The CDR3 length is 14 residues. V lost 3 bases to trimming and J lost 5 bases; unmatched junction nucleotides: 6. The TCR comes from a man aged 30 to 45 in good health. The sample taken for sequencing was naive CD8+ T cells sorted from blood. The chain recombines TRBV10-3 with TRBJ2-5, with 7 positions matching TRBD1. The CDR3 region is CAISDRQGLETQYF. In nucleotides, the CDR3 is TGTGCCATCAGTGACAGACAGGGTTTGGAGACCCAGTACTTC.